One and the same sample provided the 30 T cell receptor beta chains below, sequenced in a study of shared clonotypes between healthy human individuals. Clones were sequenced by immunoSEQ multiplex PCR, and TCRdb holds only the in-frame ones, with some missing. Seen here are about 2.4 million clones, 90% to 95% observed once, and the top ten hold roughly 0.14%. Source material: naive CD4+ T cells sorted from blood. Sample subset: CD45RA+ positively selected. The receptor source for this set is a man in his late teens or twenties in good health.

This sequence joins TRBV6-1 and TRBJ2-7, with 8 nucleotides matching TRBD2. Germline loops: CDR1 MNHNS, CDR2 SASEGT. CDR3 length: 15 amino acids. J gave up 4 bases and V 8 bases, and 13 bases lay outside the gene matches. Written as DNA, the CDR3 is TGTGCCAGCGGAGACCCTTTTGCGGGGGGTTACGAGCAGTACTTC. Translated: CASGDPFAGGYEQYF.

The V call is TRBV2, the J call TRBJ2-6, with unresolved D. Germline V CDR1 and CDR2: SNHLY, FYNNEI. The CDR3 contains 13 residues. V lost 9 bases, J lost 10 bases, and 16 bases lay in between. As DNA, the CDR3 is TGTGCCAGTGAGGTATCGTGGTCAAACGTCCTGACTTTC. Protein: CASEVSWSNVLTF.

The gene calls are TRBV5-4 and TRBJ2-5, with 9 bases identical to TRBD1. The CDR3 runs 16 residues. After removal of 6 bases from V and 2 bases from J, the junction contained 11 bases not matched to a gene. Germline V gene sequence: CDR1 SGHNT, CDR2 YYREEE (reference sequence). Here the CDR3 reads CASIYTGGTGQETQYF. DNA of the CDR3: TGTGCCAGCATCTATACAGGGGGCACGGGGCAAGAGACCCAGTACTTC. Full variable domain (missing parts from reference TRBV5-4 and TRBJ2-5): ETGVTQSPTHLIKTRGQQVTLRCSSQSGHNTVSWYQQALGQGPQFIFQYYREEENGRGNFPPRFSGLQFPNYSSELNVNALELDDSALYLCASIYTGGTGQETQYFGPGTRLLVL.

V gene TRBV9 combines with J gene TRBJ1-4, with D unresolved. Trimming removed 2 bases at V and 0 bases at J, with 5 bases between. Germline V gene data show CDR1 as SGDLS and CDR2 as YYNGEE. The CDR3 length is 14 residues. This CDR3 reads CASSVDSTNEKLFF. For the CDR3, the DNA is TGTGCCAGCAGCGTCGACTCAACTAATGAAAAACTGTTTTTT.

The chain couples TRBV27 to TRBJ2-5; TRBD2 matches 8 bases. After removal of 1 base from V and 1 base from J, the junction contained 2 bases not matched to a gene. In germline, CDR1 is MNHEY, CDR2 SMNVEV (reference sequence). The CDR3 has 15 residues. The CDR3 loop is CASSLWREVQETQYF. As DNA, the CDR3 is TGTGCCAGCAGTTTATGGCGGGAGGTCCAAGAGACCCAGTACTTC.

Concerning this clone itself: This same CDR3 is encoded by further DNA sequences in the sample. The V gene is TRBV9, the J gene TRBJ2-1; 7 bases align to TRBD2. Trimming at V came to 2 bases and at J to 2 bases, leaving 4 bases not matched to a gene. CDR1 SGDLS and CDR2 YYNGEE come from the germline V gene. The CDR3 covers 15 residues. CDR3 sequence reads: CASSVSAGAYNEQFF. As DNA, the CDR3 is TGTGCCAGCAGCGTTAGCGCGGGAGCCTACAATGAGCAGTTCTTC.

The chain links TRBV5-6 to TRBJ2-2, with 9 bases lining up with TRBD1. The CDR3 contains 15 residues. J lost 4 bases, V lost 1 base, and 2 bases had no gene match. Germline V CDR1 and CDR2: SGHDT, YYEEEE. The CDR3 DNA reads TGTGCCAGCAGCTTGAACAGGGGGCTCACCGGGGAGCTGTTTTTT. Amino acids: CASSLNRGLTGELFF.

The chain recombines TRBV5-1 with TRBJ2-3; 10 bases are a match to TRBD2. The CDR3 loop spans 14 amino acids. The ends lost 5 bases at V and 5 bases at J; junction bases unmatched: 5. Germline V gene sequence: CDR1 SGHRS, CDR2 YFSETQ. The DNA for the CDR3 is TGCGCCAGCAGGTTAAGCGGGAGGGAAGATACGCAGTATTTT. Translated: CASRLSGREDTQYF.

For this clone: One base away lies a much larger clone, so this may be a sequencing read error. The same CDR3 can be traced to other DNA sequences in this sample. CDR3 loop: CASSEGNQPQHF. CDR3 DNA: TGTGCCAGCAGCGAAGGGAATCAGCCCCAGCATTTT. The chain recombines TRBV6-1 with TRBJ1-5, with no clear D. The CDR3 has 12 residues. Germline V gives CDR1 MNHNS, CDR2 SASEGT.

The chain uses TRBV7-2 and TRBJ2-7, with 7 positions matching TRBD1. This CDR3 has 13 residues. The junction had 3 bases not matched to a gene; V was cut back by 4 bases and J by 3 bases. In germline, CDR1 is SGHTA, CDR2 FQGNSA. The CDR3 spells CASSYGTVYEQYF. DNA for the CDR3: TGTGCCAGCAGCTATGGGACAGTCTACGAGCAGTACTTC.

J is TRBJ1-2 and V is TRBV18; a weak D match, TRBD1 (6 bases). Trimming took off 3 bases at V and 2 bases at J, with 16 bases between the two ends. Germline V gives CDR1 KGHSH, CDR2 LQKENI. This CDR3 has 16 residues. In DNA form, the CDR3 reads TGTGCCAGCTCACCGCTCTCTACAGGGACCAACTATGGCTACACCTTC. Its translation is CASSPLSTGTNYGYTF.

The chain couples TRBV19 to TRBJ2-5; a possible D gene is TRBD2 (5 bases). The CDR3 spans 13 residues. Germline CDR1 reads LNHDA; CDR2 reads SQIVND (reference sequence). The V gene lost 8 bases and the J gene lost 4 bases, with 14 bases spanning the gap. CDR3 bases: TGTGCCAGTGGGGAGATGGGTGCAGAGACCCAGTACTTC. Translated, it gives CASGEMGAETQYF.

Only one count was recorded for this clone. Other DNA sequences from this sample encode an identical CDR3 as well. The chain couples TRBV18 to TRBJ1-3, with a weak D call TRBD1 (6 bases). V lost 2 bases and J lost 0, with 11 bases in between. This CDR3 region has 16 residues. Germline V gene data show CDR1 as KGHSH and CDR2 as LQKENI. In nucleotides, the CDR3 is TGTGCCAGCTCACCAGTTGAGGGGGGCTCTGGAAACACCATATATTTT. It codes for CASSPVEGGSGNTIYF.

J is TRBJ1-2 and V is TRBV4-1; D not resolved. The CDR3 sequence is 16 residues long. Germline loops: CDR1 MGHRA, CDR2 YSYEKL. The ends were cut back, 1 base at V and 4 bases at J, with 16 bases in the middle. In DNA, the CDR3 is TGCGCCAGCAGCCAAGGTGTCGATCTGACTCGCTATGGCTACACCTTC. Translating it yields CASSQGVDLTRYGYTF.

The chain uses TRBV21-1 and TRBJ2-7; the D segment call TRBD1 is taken from the table without a DNA check. TRBV21-1 is assigned pseudogene status. The CDR3 loop spans 18 amino acids. The CDR3: CASSKPKGHARGTSEQYF. The DNA for the CDR3 is TGTGCCAGCAGCAAGCCAAAGGGACACGCTAGGGGAACGTCCGAGCAGTACTTC.

The genes are TRBV5-1 and TRBJ2-3, with a tentative D call TRBD1 (6 bases). CDR3 length equals 15 residues. Germline CDR1 reads SGHRS; CDR2 reads YFSETQ. V lost 4 bases to trimming and J lost 4 bases, with 16 bases between them. The CDR3: CASSATVTGSDTQYF. CDR3 nucleotides: TGCGCCAGCAGCGCGACCGTGACAGGTTCAGATACGCAGTATTTT.

The rearrangement joins TRBV2 to TRBJ2-3; D uncertain. The CDR3 is 13 residues long. From germline, CDR1 is SNHLY and CDR2 FYNNEI. Trimming removed 6 bases from V and 5 bases from J, with 12 bases in between. CDR3 residues: CASSHPLEDTQYF. CDR3 sequence (DNA): TGTGCCAGCAGCCACCCCTTGGAAGATACGCAGTATTTT.

This chain connects TRBV9 to TRBJ2-5, with D possibly TRBD1 on 5 matching bases. With 4 bases removed from V and 4 bases from J, the gap between germline ends came to 11 bases. This CDR3 is 13 amino acids long. The germline CDR1 and CDR2 sequences are SGDLS and YYNGEE. The CDR3 reads CASSLDSRETQYF. CDR3 nucleotides: TGTGCCAGCAGCCTCGACAGTAGAGAGACCCAGTACTTC.

The gene calls are TRBV7-3 and TRBJ2-1; 10 bases line up with TRBD2. Trimming removed 4 bases from V and 6 bases from J; junction bases left unmatched: 6. The CDR3 has 15 amino acids. Looked up from germline, CDR1 is SGHTA and CDR2 is FQGTGA. CDR3 bases: TGTGCCAGCAGCTATAGCGGGGGGAACGTCAATGAGCAGTTCTTC. Its protein is CASSYSGGNVNEQFF. Full variable domain (missing parts from reference TRBV7-3 and TRBJ2-1): GAGVSQTPSNKVTEKGKYVELRCDPISGHTALYWYRQSLGQGPEFLIYFQGTGAADDSGLPNDRFFAVRPEGSVSTLKIQRTERGDSAVYLCASSYSGGNVNEQFFGPGTRLTVL.

Points on this clone: This same CDR3 is encoded by further DNA sequences in the sample. CDR3: CASSLEGGNTEAFF. The CDR3 nucleotides are TGTGCCAGCAGCTTGGAAGGGGGGAACACTGAAGCTTTCTTT. This chain connects TRBV5-4 to TRBJ1-1, with D possibly TRBD1 on 6 matching bases. This CDR3 spans 14 amino acids. Germline CDR1 is SGHNT and CDR2 is YYREEE (reference sequence). V shed 0 bases and J shed 1 base, with 7 bases lying between them.

The chain couples TRBV10-2 to TRBJ2-2; either TRBD1 or TRBD2 may fit D (5 bases each). The CDR3 is 13 residues long. Trimming took 2 bases from V and 6 from J, leaving 7 bases between them. Germline values: CDR1 WSHSY, CDR2 SAAADI. Written as DNA, the CDR3 is TGCGCCAGCAGTGAGGAGGGACCCGGGGAGCTGTTTTTT. Translated, it gives CASSEEGPGELFF.

This chain uses TRBV4-1 with TRBJ2-6; D is perhaps TRBD1 (6 bases). CDR1 MGHRA and CDR2 YSYEKL come from the germline V gene. The CDR3 loop spans 19 amino acids. The V end lost 0 bases, the J end lost 1 base, and 16 bases lay between the germline ends. CDR3 bases: TGCGCCAGCAGCCAAGATCTGGGACAATCGATATCTGGGGCCAACGTCCTGACTTTC. Encoded protein: CASSQDLGQSISGANVLTF.

The chain carries TRBV10-3 and TRBJ2-3; 8 nucleotides line up with TRBD2. The V segment lost 2 bases and the J segment 4 bases; nucleotides outside the gene matches: 5. From germline, CDR1 is ENHRY and CDR2 SYGVKD. The length of the CDR3 is 15 residues. In DNA, the CDR3 is TGTGCCATCAGTGAGGGGACTAGATCACCAGATACGCAGTATTTT. Amino acid sequence: CAISEGTRSPDTQYF.

V usage is TRBV5-6 and J usage is TRBJ1-3; the D gene is possibly TRBD1 (5 bases). This CDR3 region has 16 residues. CDR1 and CDR2 from the germline V gene are SGHDT and YYEEEE. Trimming took 4 bases from V and 7 from J, leaving 21 bases between them. CDR3 in amino acids: CASSNPNQGVKNTIYF. CDR3 coding DNA: TGTGCCAGCAGCAATCCTAATCAGGGTGTGAAGAACACCATATATTTT. The whole variable domain, filled in from reference TRBV5-6 and TRBJ1-3, reads DAGVTQSPTHLIKTRGQQVTLRCSPKSGHDTVSWYQQALGQGPQFIFQYYEEEERQRGNFPDRFSGHQFPNYSSELNVNALLLGDSALYLCASSNPNQGVKNTIYFGEGSWLTVV.

The chain has TRBV11-2 and TRBJ1-5, with unresolved D. The CDR3 is made up of 11 amino acids. CDR1 SGHAT and CDR2 FQNNGV come from the germline V gene. The V end was cut by 1 base, the J end by 11 bases, with 6 bases between. In nucleotides, the CDR3 is TGTGCCAGCAGCTTAGGGGTGACCCAGCATTTT. Protein sequence: CASSLGVTQHF.

In the case of this clone: Other DNA sequences in this specimen translate into the identical CDR3. The gene calls are TRBV18 and TRBJ1-1; no clear D gene. V lost 6 bases to trimming and J lost 1 base, with 9 bases between them. The CDR3 extends over 13 amino acids. Germline V gives CDR1 KGHSH, CDR2 LQKENI. DNA of the CDR3: TGTGCCAGCTCCCGGACGGGGAACACTGAAGCTTTCTTT. Encoded protein: CASSRTGNTEAFF.

The J gene is TRBJ2-7, the V gene TRBV7-2; D is undetermined. The CDR3 consists of 13 residues. V was cut by 3 bases and J by 4 bases, with 10 bases left in between. Per germline, CDR1 SGHTA and CDR2 FQGNSA. The CDR3 DNA reads TGTGCCAGCAGCTTGATTTTCTCTTACGAGCAGTACTTC. This encodes CASSLIFSYEQYF.

The rearrangement uses TRBV13 and TRBJ2-5; 11 positions match TRBD2. This CDR3 has 16 amino acids. Germline values: CDR1 PRHDT, CDR2 FYEKMQ (reference sequence). J gave up 5 bases and V 2 bases, and 7 bases lay outside the gene matches. The CDR3 bases are TGTGCCAGCAGCTTAACGTCTAGCGGGGGGCGGGAGACCCAGTACTTC. Its protein is CASSLTSSGGRETQYF. The full variable domain, with the rest looked up from reference TRBV13 and TRBJ2-5, is AAGVIQSPRHLIKEKRETATLKCYPIPRHDTVYWYQQGPGQDPQFLISFYEKMQSDKGSIPDRFSAQQFSDYHSELNMSSLELGDSALYFCASSLTSSGGRETQYFGPGTRLLVL.

This chain links TRBV7-9 with TRBJ2-3, with D tentatively TRBD1 or TRBD2 (6 bases each). The CDR3 is 15 amino acids. Germline CDR1 and CDR2: SEHNR and FQNEAQ (reference sequence). The ends were cut back, 0 bases at V and 4 bases at J, with 11 bases in the middle. DNA of the CDR3: TGTGCCAGCAGCTTAGCGACGGGGGCGTCAGATACGCAGTATTTT. As protein: CASSLATGASDTQYF.

The chain has TRBV5-1 and TRBJ2-2; 11 bases are shared with TRBD1. CDR3 length equals 17 residues. Germline V gene sequence: CDR1 SGHRS, CDR2 YFSETQ. With 2 bases clipped from V and 7 bases from J, the junction kept 10 bases outside the gene matches. CDR3 bases: TGCGCCAGCAGCTTAGGCTTCCGGACAGGGGGCATCGGGGAGCTGTTTTTT. It yields the protein CASSLGFRTGGIGELFF.